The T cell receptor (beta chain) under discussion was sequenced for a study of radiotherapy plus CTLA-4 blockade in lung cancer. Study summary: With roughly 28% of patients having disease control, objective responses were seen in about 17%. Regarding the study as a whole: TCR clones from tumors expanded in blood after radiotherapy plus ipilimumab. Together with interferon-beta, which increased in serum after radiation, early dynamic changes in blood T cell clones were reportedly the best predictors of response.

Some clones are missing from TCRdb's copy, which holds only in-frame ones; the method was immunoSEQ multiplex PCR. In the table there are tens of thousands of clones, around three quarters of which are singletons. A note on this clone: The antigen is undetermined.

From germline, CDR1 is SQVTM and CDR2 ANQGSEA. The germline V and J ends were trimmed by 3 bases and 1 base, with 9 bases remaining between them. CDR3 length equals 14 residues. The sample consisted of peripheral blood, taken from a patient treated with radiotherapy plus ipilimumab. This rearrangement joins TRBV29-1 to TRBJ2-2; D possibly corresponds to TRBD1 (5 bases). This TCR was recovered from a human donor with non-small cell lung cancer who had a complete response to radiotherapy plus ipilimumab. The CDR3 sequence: CSVDLQGNTGELFF. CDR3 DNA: TGCAGCGTTGACCTGCAGGGGAACACCGGGGAGCTGTTTTTT.